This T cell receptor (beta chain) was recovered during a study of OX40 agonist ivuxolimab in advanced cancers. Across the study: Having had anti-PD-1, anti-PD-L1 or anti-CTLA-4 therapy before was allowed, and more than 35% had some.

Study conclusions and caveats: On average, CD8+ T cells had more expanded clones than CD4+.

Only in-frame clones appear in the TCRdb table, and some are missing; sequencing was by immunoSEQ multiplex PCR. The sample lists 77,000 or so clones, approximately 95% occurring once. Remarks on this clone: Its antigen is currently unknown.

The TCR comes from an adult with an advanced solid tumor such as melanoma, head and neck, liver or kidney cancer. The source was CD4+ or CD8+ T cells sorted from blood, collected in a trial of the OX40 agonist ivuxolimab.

CDR3 region: CASSGTGGDSPLHF. The CDR3 DNA follows: TGTGCCAGCAGTGGGACAGGGGGCGATTCACCCCTCCACTTT. The gene calls are TRBV6-5 and TRBJ1-6; TRBD1 agrees at 12 bases. The V gene end was trimmed by 5 bases and the J gene end by 8 bases; junction bases not matched to a gene: 1. CDR1 MNHEY and CDR2 SVGAGI come from the germline V gene. The CDR3 is 14 residues long.